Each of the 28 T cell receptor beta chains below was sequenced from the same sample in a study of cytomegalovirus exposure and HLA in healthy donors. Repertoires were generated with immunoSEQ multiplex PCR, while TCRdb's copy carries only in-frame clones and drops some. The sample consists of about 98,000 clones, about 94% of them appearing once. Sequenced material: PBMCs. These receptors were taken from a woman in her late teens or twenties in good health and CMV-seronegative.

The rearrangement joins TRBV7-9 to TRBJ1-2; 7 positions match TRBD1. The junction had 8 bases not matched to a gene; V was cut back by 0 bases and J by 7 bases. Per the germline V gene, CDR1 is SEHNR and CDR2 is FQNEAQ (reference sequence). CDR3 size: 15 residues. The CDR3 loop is CASSLAQGEMAGYTF. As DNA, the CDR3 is TGTGCCAGCAGCTTAGCCCAGGGGGAGATGGCTGGCTACACCTTC.

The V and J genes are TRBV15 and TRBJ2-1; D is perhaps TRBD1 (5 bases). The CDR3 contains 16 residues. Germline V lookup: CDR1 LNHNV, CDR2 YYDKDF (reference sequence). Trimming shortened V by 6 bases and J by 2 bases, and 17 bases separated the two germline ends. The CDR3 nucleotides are TGTGCCACCAGAGACCTCGTTGGGGCCGCCTACAATGAGCAGTTCTTC. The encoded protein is CATRDLVGAAYNEQFF. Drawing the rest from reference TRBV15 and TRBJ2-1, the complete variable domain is DAMVIQNPRYQVTQFGKPVTLSCSQTLNHNVMYWYQQKSSQAPKLLFHYYDKDFNNEADTPDNFQSRRPNTSFCFLDIRSPGLGDTAMYLCATRDLVGAAYNEQFFGPGTRLTVL.

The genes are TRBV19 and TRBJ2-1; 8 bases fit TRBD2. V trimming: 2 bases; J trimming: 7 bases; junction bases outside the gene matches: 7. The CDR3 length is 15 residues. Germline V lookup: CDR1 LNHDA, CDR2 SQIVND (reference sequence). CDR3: CASSISGGVWNEQFF. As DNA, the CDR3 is TGTGCCAGTAGTATATCGGGGGGGGTATGGAATGAGCAGTTCTTC.

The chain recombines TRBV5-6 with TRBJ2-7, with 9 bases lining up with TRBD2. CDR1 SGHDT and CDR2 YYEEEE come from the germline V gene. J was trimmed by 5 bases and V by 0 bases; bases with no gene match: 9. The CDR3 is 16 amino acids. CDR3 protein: CASSLAGASGMNEQYF. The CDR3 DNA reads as TGTGCCAGCAGCTTGGCAGGGGCTAGCGGGATGAACGAGCAGTACTTC.

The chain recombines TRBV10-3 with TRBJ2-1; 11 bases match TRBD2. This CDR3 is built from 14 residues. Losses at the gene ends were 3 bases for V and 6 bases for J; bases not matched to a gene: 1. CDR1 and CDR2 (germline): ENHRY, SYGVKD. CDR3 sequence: CAISDSGRANEQFF. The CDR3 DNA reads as TGTGCCATCAGTGATAGCGGGAGGGCCAATGAGCAGTTCTTC.

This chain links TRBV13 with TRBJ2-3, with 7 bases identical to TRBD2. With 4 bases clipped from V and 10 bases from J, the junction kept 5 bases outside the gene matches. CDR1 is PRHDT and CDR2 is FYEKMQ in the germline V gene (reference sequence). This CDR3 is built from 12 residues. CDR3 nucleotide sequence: TGTGCCAGCAGCTACACTAGCGCTGCGCAGTATTTT. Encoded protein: CASSYTSAAQYF.

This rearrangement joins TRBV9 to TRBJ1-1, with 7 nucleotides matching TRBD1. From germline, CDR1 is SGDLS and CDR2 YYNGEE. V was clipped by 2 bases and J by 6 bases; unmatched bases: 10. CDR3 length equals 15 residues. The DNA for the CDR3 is TGTGCCAGCAGCGTTTACCCCCGGCAGGGGGCTGAAGCTTTCTTT. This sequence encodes CASSVYPRQGAEAFF.

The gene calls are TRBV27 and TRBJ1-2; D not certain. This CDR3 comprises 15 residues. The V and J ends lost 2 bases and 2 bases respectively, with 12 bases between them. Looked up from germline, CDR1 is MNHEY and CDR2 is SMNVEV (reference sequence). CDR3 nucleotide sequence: TGTGCCAGCAGTTTAGAGGGAGGGAACAACTATGGCTACACCTTC. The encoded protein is CASSLEGGNNYGYTF.

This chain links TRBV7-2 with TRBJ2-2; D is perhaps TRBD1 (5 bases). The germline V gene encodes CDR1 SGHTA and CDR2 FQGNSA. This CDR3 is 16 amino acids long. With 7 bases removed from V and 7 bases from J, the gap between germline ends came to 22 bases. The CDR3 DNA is TGTGCCAGCACCCACGACTGGGGCGCGGCCGTCGGGGAGCTGTTTTTT. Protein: CASTHDWGAAVGELFF.

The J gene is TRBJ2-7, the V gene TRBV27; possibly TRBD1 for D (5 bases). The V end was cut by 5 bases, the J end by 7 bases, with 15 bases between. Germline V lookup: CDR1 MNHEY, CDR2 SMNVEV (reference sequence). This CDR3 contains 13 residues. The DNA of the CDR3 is TGTGCCAGCAGTGCTCGAAGGGGCCGGGAGCAGTACTTC. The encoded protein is CASSARRGREQYF.

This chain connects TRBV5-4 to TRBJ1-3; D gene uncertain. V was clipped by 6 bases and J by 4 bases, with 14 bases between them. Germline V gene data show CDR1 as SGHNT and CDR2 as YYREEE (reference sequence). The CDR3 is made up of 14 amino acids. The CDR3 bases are TGTGCCAGCACCCAGAGGGTAGCGGGAAACACCATATATTTT. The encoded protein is CASTQRVAGNTIYF.

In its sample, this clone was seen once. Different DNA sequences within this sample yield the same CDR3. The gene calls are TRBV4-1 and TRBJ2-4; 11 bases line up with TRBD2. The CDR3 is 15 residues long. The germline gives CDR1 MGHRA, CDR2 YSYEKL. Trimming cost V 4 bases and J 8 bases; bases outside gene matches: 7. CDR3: CASSPLTSGIDIQYF. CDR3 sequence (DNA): TGCGCCAGCAGCCCCTTGACTAGCGGGATTGACATTCAGTACTTC.

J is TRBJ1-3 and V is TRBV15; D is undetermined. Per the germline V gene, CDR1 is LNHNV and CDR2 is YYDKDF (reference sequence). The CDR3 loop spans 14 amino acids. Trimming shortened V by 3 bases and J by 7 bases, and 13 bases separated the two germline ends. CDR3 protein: CATSRSRVGNTIYF. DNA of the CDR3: TGTGCCACCAGCAGGTCTCGGGTGGGTAACACCATATATTTT.

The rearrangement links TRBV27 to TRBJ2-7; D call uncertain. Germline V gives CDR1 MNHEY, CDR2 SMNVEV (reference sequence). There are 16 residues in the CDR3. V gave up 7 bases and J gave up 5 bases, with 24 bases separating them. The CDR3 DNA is TGTGCCAGCACCTACCCGCCCCAGGAACCTCCGGACGAGCAGTACTTC. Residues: CASTYPPQEPPDEQYF.

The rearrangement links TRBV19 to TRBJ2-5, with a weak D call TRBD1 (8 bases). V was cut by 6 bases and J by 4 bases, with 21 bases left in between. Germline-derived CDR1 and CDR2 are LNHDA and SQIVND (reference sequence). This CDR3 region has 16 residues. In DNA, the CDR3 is TGTGCCAGTAGGACAAATACAGGGGGGGGAGCAGAGACCCAGTACTTC. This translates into CASRTNTGGGAETQYF.

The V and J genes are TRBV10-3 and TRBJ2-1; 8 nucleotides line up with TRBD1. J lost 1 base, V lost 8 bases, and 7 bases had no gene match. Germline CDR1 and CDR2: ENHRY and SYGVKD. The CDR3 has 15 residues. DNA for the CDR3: TGTGCCATCTCTCAGGGGGCGGTATCCTACAATGAGCAGTTCTTC. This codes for CAISQGAVSYNEQFF.

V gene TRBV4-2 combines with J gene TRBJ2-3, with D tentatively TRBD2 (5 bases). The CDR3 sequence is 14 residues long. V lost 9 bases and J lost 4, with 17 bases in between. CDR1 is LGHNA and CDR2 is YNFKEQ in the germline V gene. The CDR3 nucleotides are TGTGCCAGTCTATCGCGGGCTGGGGCAGATACGCAGTATTTT. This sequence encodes CASLSRAGADTQYF.

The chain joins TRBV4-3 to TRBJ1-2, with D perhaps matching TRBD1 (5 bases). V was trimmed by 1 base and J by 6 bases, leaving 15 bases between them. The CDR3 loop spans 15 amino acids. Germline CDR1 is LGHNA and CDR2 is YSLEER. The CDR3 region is CASSQGGVAWDGYTF. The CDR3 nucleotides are TGCGCCAGCAGCCAAGGGGGGGTGGCATGGGATGGCTACACCTTC.

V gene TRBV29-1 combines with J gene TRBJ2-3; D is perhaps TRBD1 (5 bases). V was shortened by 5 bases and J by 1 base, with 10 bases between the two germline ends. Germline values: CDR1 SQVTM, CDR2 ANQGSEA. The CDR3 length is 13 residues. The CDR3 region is CSVWGQGTDTQYF. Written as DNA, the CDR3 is TGCAGCGTTTGGGGCCAGGGCACAGATACGCAGTATTTT.

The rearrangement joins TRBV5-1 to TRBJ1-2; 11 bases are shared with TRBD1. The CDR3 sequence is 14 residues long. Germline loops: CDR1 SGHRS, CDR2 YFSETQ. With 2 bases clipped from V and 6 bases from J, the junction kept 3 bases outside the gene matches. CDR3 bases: TGCGCCAGCAGCTTCGGACAGGGGGCGGATGGCTACACCTTC. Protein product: CASSFGQGADGYTF.

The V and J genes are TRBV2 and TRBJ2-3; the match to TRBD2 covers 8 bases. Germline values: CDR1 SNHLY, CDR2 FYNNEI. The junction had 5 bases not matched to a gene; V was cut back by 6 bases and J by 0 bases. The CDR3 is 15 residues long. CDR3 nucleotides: TGTGCCAGCAGGGACACTAGCGGTAGCACAGATACGCAGTATTTT. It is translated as CASRDTSGSTDTQYF. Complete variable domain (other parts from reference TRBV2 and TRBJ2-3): EPEVTQTPSHQVTQMGQEVILRCVPISNHLYFYWYRQILGQKVEFLVSFYNNEISEKSEIFDDQFSVERPDGSNFTLKIRSTKLEDSAMYFCASRDTSGSTDTQYFGPGTRLTVL.

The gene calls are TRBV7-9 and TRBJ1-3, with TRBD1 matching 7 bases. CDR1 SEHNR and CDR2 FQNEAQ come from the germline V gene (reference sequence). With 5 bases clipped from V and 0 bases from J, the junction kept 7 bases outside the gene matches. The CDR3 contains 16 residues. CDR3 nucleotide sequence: TGTGCCAGCAGCCCCCCGCGGACAGGCTCTGGAAACACCATATATTTT. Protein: CASSPPRTGSGNTIYF.

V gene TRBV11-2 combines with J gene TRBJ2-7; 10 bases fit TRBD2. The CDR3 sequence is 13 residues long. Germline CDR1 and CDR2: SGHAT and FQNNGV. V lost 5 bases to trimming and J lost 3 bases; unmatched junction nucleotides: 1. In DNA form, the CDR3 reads TGTGCCAGCAGCACTAGCGGGATCTACGAGCAGTACTTC. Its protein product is CASSTSGIYEQYF. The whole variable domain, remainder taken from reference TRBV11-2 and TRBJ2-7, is EAGVAQSPRYKIIEKRQSVAFWCNPISGHATLYWYQQILGQGPKLLIQFQNNGVVDDSQLPKDRFSAERLKGVDSTLKIQPAKLEDSAVYLCASSTSGIYEQYFGPGTRLTVT.

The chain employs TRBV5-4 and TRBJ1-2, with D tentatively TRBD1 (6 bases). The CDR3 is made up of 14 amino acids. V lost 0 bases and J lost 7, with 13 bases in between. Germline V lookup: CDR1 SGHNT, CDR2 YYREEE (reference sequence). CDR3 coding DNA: TGTGCCAGCAGCTTGGTTACAGGGAGCGGTGGCTACACCTTC. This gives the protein CASSLVTGSGGYTF. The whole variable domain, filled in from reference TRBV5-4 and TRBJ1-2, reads ETGVTQSPTHLIKTRGQQVTLRCSSQSGHNTVSWYQQALGQGPQFIFQYYREEENGRGNFPPRFSGLQFPNYSSELNVNALELDDSALYLCASSLVTGSGGYTFGSGTRLTVV.

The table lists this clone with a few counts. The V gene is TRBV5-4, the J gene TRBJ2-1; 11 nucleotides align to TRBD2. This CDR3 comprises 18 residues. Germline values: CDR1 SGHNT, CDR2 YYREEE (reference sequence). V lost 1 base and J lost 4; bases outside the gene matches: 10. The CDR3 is CASSLRERLAGGYNEQFF. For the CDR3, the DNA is TGTGCCAGCAGCTTGAGGGAAAGGCTAGCGGGGGGATACAATGAGCAGTTCTTC. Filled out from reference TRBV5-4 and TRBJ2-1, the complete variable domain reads ETGVTQSPTHLIKTRGQQVTLRCSSQSGHNTVSWYQQALGQGPQFIFQYYREEENGRGNFPPRFSGLQFPNYSSELNVNALELDDSALYLCASSLRERLAGGYNEQFFGPGTRLTVL.

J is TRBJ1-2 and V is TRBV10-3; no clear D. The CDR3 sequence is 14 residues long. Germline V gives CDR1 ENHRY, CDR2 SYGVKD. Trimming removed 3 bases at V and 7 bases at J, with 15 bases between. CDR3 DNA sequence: TGTGCCATCAGTGACCCCTTTTCAACGAGTGGCTACACCTTC. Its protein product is CAISDPFSTSGYTF.

CDR3 in DNA: TGTGCCAGCAGCACCCAACATTACGAGCAGTACTTC. As protein: CASSTQHYEQYF. V is TRBV7-9 and J is TRBJ2-7; D is uncertain. The CDR3 covers 12 residues. Germline CDR1 reads SEHNR; CDR2 reads FQNEAQ (reference sequence). The V end was cut by 5 bases, the J end by 4 bases, with 9 bases between.

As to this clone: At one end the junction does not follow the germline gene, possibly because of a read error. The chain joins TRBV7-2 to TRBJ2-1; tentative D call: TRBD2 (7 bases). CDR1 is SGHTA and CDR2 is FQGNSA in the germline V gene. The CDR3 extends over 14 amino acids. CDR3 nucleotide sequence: TGTGCCAGCACCTTAAGGGGGGGAACCAATGAGCAGTTCTTC. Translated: CASTLRGGTNEQFF.